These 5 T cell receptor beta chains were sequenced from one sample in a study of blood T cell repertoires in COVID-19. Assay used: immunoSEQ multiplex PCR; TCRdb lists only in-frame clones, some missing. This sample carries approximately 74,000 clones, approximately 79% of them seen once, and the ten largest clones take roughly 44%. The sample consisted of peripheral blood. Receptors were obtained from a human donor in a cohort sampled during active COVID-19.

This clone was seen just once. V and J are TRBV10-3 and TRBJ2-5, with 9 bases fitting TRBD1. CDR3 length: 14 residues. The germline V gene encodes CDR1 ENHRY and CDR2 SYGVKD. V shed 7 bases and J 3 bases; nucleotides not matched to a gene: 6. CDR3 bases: TGTGCCATCATGGGCGGGGACAGGGAAGAGACCCAGTACTTC. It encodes CAIMGGDREETQYF.

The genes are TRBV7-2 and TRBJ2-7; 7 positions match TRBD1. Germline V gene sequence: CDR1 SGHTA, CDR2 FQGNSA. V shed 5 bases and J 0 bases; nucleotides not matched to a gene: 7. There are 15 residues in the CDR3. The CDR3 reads CASSTNGQVSYEQYF. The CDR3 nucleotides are TGTGCCAGCAGCACCAACGGACAGGTCTCCTACGAGCAGTACTTC.

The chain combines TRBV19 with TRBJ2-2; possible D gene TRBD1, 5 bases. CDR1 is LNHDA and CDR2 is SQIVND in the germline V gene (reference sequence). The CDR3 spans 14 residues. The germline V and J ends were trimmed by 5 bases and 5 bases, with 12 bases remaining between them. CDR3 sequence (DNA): TGTGCCAGTAGTGGCTCAGGGAATACCGGGGAGCTGTTTTTT. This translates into CASSGSGNTGELFF.

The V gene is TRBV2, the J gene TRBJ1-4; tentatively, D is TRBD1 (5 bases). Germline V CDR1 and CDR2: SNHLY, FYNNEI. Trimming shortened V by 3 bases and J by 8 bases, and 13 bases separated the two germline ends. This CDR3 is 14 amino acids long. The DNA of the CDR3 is TGTGCCAGCAGTGAGGGCAGGGTAAGGGAAAAACTGTTTTTT. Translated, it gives CASSEGRVREKLFF.

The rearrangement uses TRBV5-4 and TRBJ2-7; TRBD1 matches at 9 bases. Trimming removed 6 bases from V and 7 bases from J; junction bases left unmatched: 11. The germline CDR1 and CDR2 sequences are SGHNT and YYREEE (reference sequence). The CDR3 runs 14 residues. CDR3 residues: CASTFYGTGREQYF. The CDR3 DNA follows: TGTGCCAGCACCTTTTACGGGACAGGGAGGGAGCAGTACTTC.